This is a list of T cell receptor beta chains from one sample in a study of blood T cell repertoires in COVID-19. Sequencing was performed with immunoSEQ multiplex PCR; in TCRdb, only in-frame clones are kept and a portion is missing. The sample records some 220,000 clones, 83% being singletons. Sequencing was done on a sample of peripheral blood. The receptors here all came from a woman in her twenties or thirties with COVID-19, enrolled during active disease. Each CDR3 is given with its conserved first and last residue. A D gene is named only where the DNA matches it firmly. Expanded clones get a size class; other rows say once, few or many, or leave the size out.

>TRBV5-6|NA|NA|TRBJ2-7
TGTGCCAGCAGCTTAATAGACAGATCCTACGAGCAGTACTTC
CASSLIDRSYEQYF
>TRBV10-3|TRBD1|NA|TRBJ1-2
TGTGCCATCAGTGAGTCTGCGGGACAGGGGAATGACCCCTATGGCTACACCTTC
CAISESAGQGNDPYGYTF
>TRBV12-3/TRBV12-4|NA|NA|TRBJ1-2
TGTGCCAGCAGTTTGTCGCGACAACAAGGCTACACCTTC
CASSLSRQQGYTF
>TRBV28|NA|NA|TRBJ1-2
TGTGCCAGCAGTTTCTGGGCAGATACTAACTATGGCTACACCTTC
CASSFWADTNYGYTF
>TRBV25-1|NA|NA|TRBJ2-2
TGTGCCAGCAGTGAGAGACTGTTAACCGGGGAGCTGTTTTTT
CASSERLLTGELFF
>TRBV6-1|NA|NA|TRBJ1-1
TGTGCCAGCAGTGAATTGTCATTGGGGGGAGCTTTCTTT
CASSELSLGGAFF
>TRBV9|TRBD2|NA|TRBJ2-3
TGTGCCAGCAGCCTCCATCAAGCGGGGGGGCTTACAGATACGCAGTATTTT
CASSLHQAGGLTDTQYF
>TRBV4-2|TRBD1|NA|TRBJ2-7
TGTGCCAGCAGCCCAGGGGGCGGCTACGAGCAGTACTTC
CASSPGGGYEQYF
>TRBV3-1/TRBV3-2|NA|NA|TRBJ1-2
TGTGCCAGCAGCCAAGATGTGGGCAGAACTTATGGCTACACCTTC
CASSQDVGRTYGYTF
>TRBV6-2/TRBV6-3|TRBD1|NA|TRBJ1-2
TGTGCCAGCAGCCAACCCGGGACAGCCCGTTCGTATGGCTACACCTTC
CASSQPGTARSYGYTF
>TRBV10-2|NA|NA|TRBJ2-1
TGCGCCAGCACCGAGGGTCTAGAGTTGTTCTTC
CASTEGLELFF
>TRBV6-1|NA|NA|TRBJ2-1
TGTGCCAGCAGTGAGGGACACGACGATGAGCAGTTCTTC
CASSEGHDDEQFF
>TRBV6-5|NA|NA|TRBJ1-2
TGTGCCATCCGCCGCGCGGGAAACTATGGCTACACCTTC
CAIRRAGNYGYTF
>TRBV6-2/TRBV6-3|TRBD1|NA|TRBJ1-6
TGTGCCAGCAGTTACTCGGGGACAGGGGGCAATTCACCCCTCCACTTT
CASSYSGTGGNSPLHF
>TRBV4-1|NA|NA|TRBJ2-5
TGCGCCAGCAGCCATAGCTCAAGGGGAATGGCAGAGACCCAGTACTTC
CASSHSSRGMAETQYF
>TRBV19|NA|NA|TRBJ2-2
TGTGCCAGTAGTATAGGGTCGGGGTCCGGGGAGCTGTTTTTT
CASSIGSGSGELFF
>TRBV28|NA|NA|TRBJ1-2
TGTGTCTCAGCCCCGGGTAACTATGGCTACACCTTC
CVSAPGNYGYTF
>TRBV7-3|NA|NA|TRBJ2-1
TGTGCCAGCAGCGACAGGTCCGTTTACAATGAGCAGTTCTTC
CASSDRSVYNEQFF
>TRBV6-5|NA|few|TRBJ2-2
TGTGCCAGCAGCTCGAGGACCGGGGAGCTGTTTTTT
CASSSRTGELFF
>TRBV28|NA|NA|TRBJ1-4
TGTGCCAGCAACACCGGGGGTAGTGAAAAACTGTTTTTT
CASNTGGSEKLFF
>TRBV27|TRBD2|NA|TRBJ2-7
TGTGCCAGCAGCGGCCAGCGGGGGGCCTACGAGCAGTACTTC
CASSGQRGAYEQYF
>TRBV6-5|TRBD1|NA|TRBJ1-2
TGTGCCAGCAGTCACAGGGGGCGAGGCTATGGCTACACCTTC
CASSHRGRGYGYTF
>TRBV10-2|TRBD1|NA|TRBJ2-5
TGCGCCAGCAGGCGGACAGGGCAACGCGGAGGAGAGACCCAGTACTTC
CASRRTGQRGGETQYF
>TRBV29-1|NA|NA|TRBJ1-2
TGCAGCACCTCCTCGCGGGGGTCGGATGGCTACACCTTC
CSTSSRGSDGYTF
>TRBV5-1|TRBD1|NA|TRBJ2-7
TGCGCCAGCAGCTGGAGGGACAGGGTGACTGACGAGCAGTACTTC
CASSWRDRVTDEQYF
>TRBV3-1/TRBV3-2|NA|NA|TRBJ1-3
TGTGCCAGCAGCTCGGTCCCTGGAAACACCATATATTTT
CASSSVPGNTIYF
>TRBV4-1|TRBD1|NA|TRBJ2-2
TGCGCCAGCAGCCAATCAACAGGGGCCGGGGAGCTGTTTTTT
CASSQSTGAGELFF
>TRBV12-3/TRBV12-4|NA|NA|TRBJ1-2
TGTGCCAGCAGTTTGGGGGCTGAACTTGGCTACACCTTC
CASSLGAELGYTF
>TRBV3-1/TRBV3-2|TRBD2|NA|TRBJ2-5
TGTGCCAGCAGCCGAACTTCCGGGACTAGCGGTTCAGAGACCCAGTACTTC
CASSRTSGTSGSETQYF
>TRBV24-1|TRBD2|NA|TRBJ2-1
TGTGCCACCAGTGATCCGGGGGCTAGCGGGAGCGGGTACAATGAGCAGTTCTTC
CATSDPGASGSGYNEQFF
>TRBV30|TRBD1|NA|TRBJ1-1
TGTGCCTGGGGAGGACAGGCTAACACTGAAGCTTTCTTT
CAWGGQANTEAFF
>TRBV5-6|TRBD1|NA|TRBJ1-6
TGTGCCAGCAGCGGCCTTATCCGGGACAGGGACCCTAATTCACCCCTCCACTTT
CASSGLIRDRDPNSPLHF
>TRBV7-9|NA|NA|TRBJ2-7
TGTGCCAGCAGCTCTGACAGGAGCTCCTACGAGCAGTACTTC
CASSSDRSSYEQYF
>TRBV7-2|TRBD1|NA|TRBJ1-4
TGTGCCAGCAGCTGGGACAGGGGAACTAATGAAAAACTGTTTTTT
CASSWDRGTNEKLFF
>TRBV18|TRBD2|NA|TRBJ2-4
TGTGCCAGCTCACTGGGGACTAGCGGGACGGGGGCCATTCAGTACTTC
CASSLGTSGTGAIQYF
>TRBV30|NA|NA|TRBJ2-7
TGTGCCTGGCGCAGGGCCGGCGAGCAGTACTTC
CAWRRAGEQYF
>TRBV19|NA|once|TRBJ2-7
TGTGCCAGTAGGAGCGGCACCTACGAGCAGTACTTC
CASRSGTYEQYF
>TRBV6-5|NA|NA|TRBJ2-5
TGTGCCAGCAGTTACCGCCAGCGCGGCCAAGAGACCCAGTACTTC
CASSYRQRGQETQYF
>TRBV19|NA|NA|TRBJ2-1
TGTGCCAGTAGTGGCGGTTTGCGGATCAATGAGCAGTTCTTC
CASSGGLRINEQFF